Below, one TCR beta chain is given with its context. This entry is derived from a study of control samples from healthy donors and cancer patients. Germline assignment: CDR1 MNHEY and CDR2 SMNVEV (reference sequence). The CDR3 consists of 16 residues. V lost 5 bases and J 2 bases, leaving 18 bases between the germline ends. The method was immunoSEQ multiplex PCR; TCRdb's version includes in-frame clones alone and lacks a portion of them. The table shows 150,000 to 200,000 clones, with approximately 90% occurring only once. Sequenced input: blood. This sequence joins TRBV27 and TRBJ1-2; tentative D call: TRBD1 (6 bases). The TCR was taken from a woman aged 30 to 39 in good health. CDR3 in amino acids: CASSQLQGPRNYGYTF. In DNA, the CDR3 is TGTGCCAGCAGTCAACTACAGGGCCCCCGAAACTATGGCTACACCTTC.